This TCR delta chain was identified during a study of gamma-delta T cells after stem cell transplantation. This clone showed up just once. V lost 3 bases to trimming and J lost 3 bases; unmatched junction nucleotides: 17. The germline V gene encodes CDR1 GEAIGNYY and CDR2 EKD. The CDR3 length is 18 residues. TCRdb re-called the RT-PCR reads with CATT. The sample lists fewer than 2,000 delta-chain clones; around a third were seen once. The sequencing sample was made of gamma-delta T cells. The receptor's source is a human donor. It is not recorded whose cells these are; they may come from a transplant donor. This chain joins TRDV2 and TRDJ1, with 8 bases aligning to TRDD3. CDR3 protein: CACDLLGATRAVSDKLIF. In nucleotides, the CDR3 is TGTGCCTGTGACTTACTGGGGGCTACGCGGGCGGTGTCCGATAAACTCATCTTT.